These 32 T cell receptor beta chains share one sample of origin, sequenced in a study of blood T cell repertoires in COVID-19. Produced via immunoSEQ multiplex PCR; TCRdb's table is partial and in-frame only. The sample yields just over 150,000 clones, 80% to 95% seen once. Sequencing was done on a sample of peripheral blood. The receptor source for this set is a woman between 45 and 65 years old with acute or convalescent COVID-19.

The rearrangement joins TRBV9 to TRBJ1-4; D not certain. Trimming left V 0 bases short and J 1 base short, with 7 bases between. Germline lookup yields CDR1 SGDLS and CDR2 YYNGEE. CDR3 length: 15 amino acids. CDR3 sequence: CASSVDPETNEKLFF. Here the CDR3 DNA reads TGTGCCAGCAGCGTAGATCCAGAAACTAATGAAAAACTGTTTTTT.

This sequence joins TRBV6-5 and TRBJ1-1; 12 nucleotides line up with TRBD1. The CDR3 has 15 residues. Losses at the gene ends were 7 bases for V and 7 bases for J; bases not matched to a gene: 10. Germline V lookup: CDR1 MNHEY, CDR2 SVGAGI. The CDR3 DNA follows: TGTGCCAGCACCCGGGGGACAGGGGGCGCGTTTGAAGCTTTCTTT. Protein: CASTRGTGGAFEAFF.

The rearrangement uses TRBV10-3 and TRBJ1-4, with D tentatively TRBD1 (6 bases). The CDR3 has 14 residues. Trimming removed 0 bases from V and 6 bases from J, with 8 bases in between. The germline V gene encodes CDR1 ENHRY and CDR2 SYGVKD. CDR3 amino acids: CAISESQGHEKLFF. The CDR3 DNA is TGTGCCATCAGTGAGTCGCAGGGGCATGAAAAACTGTTTTTT.

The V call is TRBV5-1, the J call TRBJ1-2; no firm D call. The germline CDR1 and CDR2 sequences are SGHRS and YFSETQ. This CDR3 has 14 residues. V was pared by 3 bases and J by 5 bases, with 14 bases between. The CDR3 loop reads CASSSPGSTYGYTF. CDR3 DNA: TGCGCCAGCAGCTCCCCCGGGTCGACGTATGGCTACACCTTC. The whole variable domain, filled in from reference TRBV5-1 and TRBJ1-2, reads KAGVTQTPRYLIKTRGQQVTLSCSPISGHRSVSWYQQTPGQGLQFLFEYFSETQRNKGNFPGRFSGRQFSNSRSEMNVSTLELGDSALYLCASSSPGSTYGYTFGSGTRLTVV.

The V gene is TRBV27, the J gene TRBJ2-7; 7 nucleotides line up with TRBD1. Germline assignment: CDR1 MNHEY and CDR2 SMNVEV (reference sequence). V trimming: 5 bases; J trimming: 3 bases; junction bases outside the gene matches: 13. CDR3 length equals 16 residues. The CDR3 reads CASSPSSGQHYYEQYF. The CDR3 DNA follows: TGTGCCAGCAGTCCTTCGTCGGGACAGCACTACTACGAGCAGTACTTC.

The CDR3 loop reads CASSSIDRPTEAFF. CDR3 DNA sequence: TGTGCCAGCAGTTCTATCGACAGGCCCACTGAAGCTTTCTTT. J is TRBJ1-1 and V is TRBV6-5; TRBD1 is a possible D gene (6 bases). Trimming left V 4 bases short and J 4 bases short, with 13 bases between. The CDR3 runs 14 residues. CDR1 MNHEY and CDR2 SVGAGI come from the germline V gene.

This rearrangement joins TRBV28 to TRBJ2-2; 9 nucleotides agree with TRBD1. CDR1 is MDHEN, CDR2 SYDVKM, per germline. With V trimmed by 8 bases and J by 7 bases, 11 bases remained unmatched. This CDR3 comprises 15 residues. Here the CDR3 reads CASGPRTGVIGELFF. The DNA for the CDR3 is TGTGCCAGCGGCCCACGGACAGGGGTGATCGGGGAGCTGTTTTTT.

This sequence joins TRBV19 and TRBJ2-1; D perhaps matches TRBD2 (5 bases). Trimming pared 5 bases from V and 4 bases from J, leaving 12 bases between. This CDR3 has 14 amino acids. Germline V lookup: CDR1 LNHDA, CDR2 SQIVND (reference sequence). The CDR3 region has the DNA TGTGCCAGTAGTGCGAGACGAGGGTACAATGAGCAGTTCTTC. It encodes CASSARRGYNEQFF.

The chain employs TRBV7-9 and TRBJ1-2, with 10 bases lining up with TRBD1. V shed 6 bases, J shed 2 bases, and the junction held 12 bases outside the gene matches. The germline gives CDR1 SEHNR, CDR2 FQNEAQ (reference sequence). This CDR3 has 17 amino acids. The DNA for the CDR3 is TGTGCCAGCAGTCGGGACAGGGGCAATCTTCGGAACTATGGCTACACCTTC. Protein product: CASSRDRGNLRNYGYTF.

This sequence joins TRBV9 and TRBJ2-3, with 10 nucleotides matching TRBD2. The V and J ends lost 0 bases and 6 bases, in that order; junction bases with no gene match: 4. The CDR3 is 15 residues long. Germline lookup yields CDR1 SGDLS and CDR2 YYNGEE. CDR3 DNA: TGTGCCAGCAGCGTAGAAGCGGGGGGGCCGGATACGCAGTATTTT. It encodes CASSVEAGGPDTQYF. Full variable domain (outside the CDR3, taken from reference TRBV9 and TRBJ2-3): DSGVTQTPKHLITATGQRVTLRCSPRSGDLSVYWYQQSLDQGLQFLIQYYNGEERAKGNILERFSAQQFPDLHSELNLSSLELGDSALYFCASSVEAGGPDTQYFGPGTRLTVL.

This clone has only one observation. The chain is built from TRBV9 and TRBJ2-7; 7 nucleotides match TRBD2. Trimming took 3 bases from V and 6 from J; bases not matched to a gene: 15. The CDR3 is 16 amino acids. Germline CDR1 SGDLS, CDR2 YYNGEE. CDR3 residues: CASSAASRAGLLEQYF. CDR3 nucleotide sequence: TGTGCCAGCAGCGCCGCGAGTAGAGCGGGGCTTCTCGAGCAGTACTTC.

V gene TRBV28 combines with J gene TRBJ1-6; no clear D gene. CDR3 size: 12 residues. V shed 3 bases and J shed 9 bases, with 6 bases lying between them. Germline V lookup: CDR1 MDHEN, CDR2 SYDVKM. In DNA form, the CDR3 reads TGTGCCAGCAGTTTGTTCATTTCACCCCTCCACTTT. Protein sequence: CASSLFISPLHF.

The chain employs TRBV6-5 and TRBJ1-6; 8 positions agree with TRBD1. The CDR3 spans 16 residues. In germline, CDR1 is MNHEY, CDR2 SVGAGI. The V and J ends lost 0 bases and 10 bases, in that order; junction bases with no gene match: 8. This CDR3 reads CASSYSRGTGGSPLHF. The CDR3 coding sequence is TGTGCCAGCAGTTACTCGAGGGGGACAGGAGGGTCACCCCTCCACTTT.

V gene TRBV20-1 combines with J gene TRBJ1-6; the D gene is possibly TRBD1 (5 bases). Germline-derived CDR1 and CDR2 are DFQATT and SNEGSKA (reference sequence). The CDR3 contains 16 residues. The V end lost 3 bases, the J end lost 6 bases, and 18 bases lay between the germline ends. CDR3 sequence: CSASQNTGRLNSPLHF. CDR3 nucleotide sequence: TGCAGTGCTAGTCAAAATACAGGAAGACTTAATTCACCCCTCCACTTT.

CDR3 residues: CASSYSAGTYETFF. CDR3 coding DNA: TGTGCCAGCAGTTACTCAGCGGGGACCTACGAAACTTTCTTT. The gene calls are TRBV6-2 or TRBV6-3 and TRBJ1-1; D possibly corresponds to TRBD1 (5 bases). Germline CDR1 is MNHEY and CDR2 is SVGEGT. V gave up 0 bases and J gave up 12 bases, with 17 bases separating them. The CDR3 spans 14 residues.

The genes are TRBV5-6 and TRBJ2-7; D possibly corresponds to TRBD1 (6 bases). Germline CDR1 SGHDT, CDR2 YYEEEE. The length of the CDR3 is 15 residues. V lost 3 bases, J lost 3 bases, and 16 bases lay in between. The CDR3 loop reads CASSSATGKVYEQYF. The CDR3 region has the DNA TGTGCCAGCAGCTCTGCGACAGGAAAGGTCTACGAGCAGTACTTC.

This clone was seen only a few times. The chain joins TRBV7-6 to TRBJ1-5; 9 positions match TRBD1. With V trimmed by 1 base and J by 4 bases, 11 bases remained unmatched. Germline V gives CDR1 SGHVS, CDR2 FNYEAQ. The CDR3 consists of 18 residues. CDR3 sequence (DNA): TGTGCCAGCAGCTTAGGAGCCCCGGGACAGGGAAGGAATCAGCCCCAGCATTTT. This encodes CASSLGAPGQGRNQPQHF.

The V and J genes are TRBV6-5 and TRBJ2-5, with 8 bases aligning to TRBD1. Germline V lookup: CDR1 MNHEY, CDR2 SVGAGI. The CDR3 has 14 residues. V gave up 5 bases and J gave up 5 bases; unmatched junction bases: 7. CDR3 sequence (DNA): TGTGCCAGCAGTCAAATCAGGGGGCAGGAGACCCAGTACTTC. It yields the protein CASSQIRGQETQYF.

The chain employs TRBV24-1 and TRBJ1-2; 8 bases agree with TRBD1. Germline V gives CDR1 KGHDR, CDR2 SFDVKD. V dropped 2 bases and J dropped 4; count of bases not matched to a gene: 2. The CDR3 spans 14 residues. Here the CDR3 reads CATSDWTGTYGYTF. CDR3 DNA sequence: TGTGCCACCAGTGATTGGACAGGGACCTATGGCTACACCTTC.

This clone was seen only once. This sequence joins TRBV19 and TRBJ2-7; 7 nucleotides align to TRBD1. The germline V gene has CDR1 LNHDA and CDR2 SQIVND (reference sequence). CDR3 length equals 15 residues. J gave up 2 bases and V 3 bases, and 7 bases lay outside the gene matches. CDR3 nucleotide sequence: TGTGCCAGTAGTATTGGGCCGACAGGGACCTACGAGCAGTACTTC. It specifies CASSIGPTGTYEQYF.

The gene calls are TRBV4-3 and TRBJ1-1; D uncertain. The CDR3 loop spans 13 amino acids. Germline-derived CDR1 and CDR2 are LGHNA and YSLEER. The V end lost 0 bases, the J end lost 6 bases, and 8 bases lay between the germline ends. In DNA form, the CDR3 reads TGCGCCAGCAGCCAAGACGGGAGGGCTGAAGCTTTCTTT. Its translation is CASSQDGRAEAFF.

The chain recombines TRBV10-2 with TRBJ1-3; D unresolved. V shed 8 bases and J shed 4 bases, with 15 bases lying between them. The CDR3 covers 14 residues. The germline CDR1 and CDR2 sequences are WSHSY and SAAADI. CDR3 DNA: TGCGCCAGCCAACAAAGGGCGGGGGGAAACACCATATATTTT. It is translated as CASQQRAGGNTIYF.

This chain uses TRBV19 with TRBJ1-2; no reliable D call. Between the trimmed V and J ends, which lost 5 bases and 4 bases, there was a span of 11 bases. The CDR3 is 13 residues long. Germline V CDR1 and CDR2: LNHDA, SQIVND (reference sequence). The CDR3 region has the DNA TGTGCCAGTAGTCCTCGAGGAGGCTATGGCTACACCTTC. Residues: CASSPRGGYGYTF. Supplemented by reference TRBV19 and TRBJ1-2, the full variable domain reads DGGITQSPKYLFRKEGQNVTLSCEQNLNHDAMYWYRQDPGQGLRLIYYSQIVNDFQKGDIAEGYSVSREKKESFPLTVTSAQKNPTAFYLCASSPRGGYGYTFGSGTRLTVV.

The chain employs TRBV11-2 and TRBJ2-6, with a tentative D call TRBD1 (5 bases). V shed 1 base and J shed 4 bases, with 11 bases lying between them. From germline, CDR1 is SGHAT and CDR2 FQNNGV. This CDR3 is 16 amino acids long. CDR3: CASSLVQGTGANVLTF. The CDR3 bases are TGTGCCAGCAGCTTAGTCCAGGGCACCGGGGCCAACGTCCTGACTTTC.

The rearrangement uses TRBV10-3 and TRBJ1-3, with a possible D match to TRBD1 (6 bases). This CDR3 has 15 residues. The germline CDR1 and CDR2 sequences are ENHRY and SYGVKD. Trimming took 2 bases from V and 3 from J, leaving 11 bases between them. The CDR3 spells CAISEGQLDGNTIYF. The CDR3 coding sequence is TGTGCCATCAGTGAGGGACAGCTGGATGGAAACACCATATATTTT.

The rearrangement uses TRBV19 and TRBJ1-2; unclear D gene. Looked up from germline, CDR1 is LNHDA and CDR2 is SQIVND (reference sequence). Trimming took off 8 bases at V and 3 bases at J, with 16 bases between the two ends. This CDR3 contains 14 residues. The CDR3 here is CASAVMGVDYGYTF. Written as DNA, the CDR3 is TGTGCCAGTGCAGTTATGGGAGTAGACTATGGCTACACCTTC.

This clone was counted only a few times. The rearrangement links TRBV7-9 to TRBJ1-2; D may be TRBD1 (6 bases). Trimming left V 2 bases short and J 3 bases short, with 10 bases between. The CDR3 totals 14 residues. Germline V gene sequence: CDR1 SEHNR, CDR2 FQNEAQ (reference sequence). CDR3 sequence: CASSLLGHDYGYTF. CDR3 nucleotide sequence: TGTGCCAGCAGCTTACTGGGACACGACTATGGCTACACCTTC.

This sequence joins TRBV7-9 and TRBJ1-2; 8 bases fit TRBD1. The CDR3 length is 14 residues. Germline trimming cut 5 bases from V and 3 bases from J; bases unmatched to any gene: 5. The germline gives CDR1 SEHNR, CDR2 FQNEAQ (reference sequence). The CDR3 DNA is TGTGCCAGCAGCAGCGGGACAGGAGACTATGGCTACACCTTC. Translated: CASSSGTGDYGYTF.

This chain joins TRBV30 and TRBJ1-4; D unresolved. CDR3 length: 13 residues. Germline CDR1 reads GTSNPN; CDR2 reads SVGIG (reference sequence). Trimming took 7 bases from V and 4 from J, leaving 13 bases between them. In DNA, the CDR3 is TGTGCCTTCCAAAGGGAGTTTAATGAAAAACTGTTTTTT. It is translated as CAFQREFNEKLFF.

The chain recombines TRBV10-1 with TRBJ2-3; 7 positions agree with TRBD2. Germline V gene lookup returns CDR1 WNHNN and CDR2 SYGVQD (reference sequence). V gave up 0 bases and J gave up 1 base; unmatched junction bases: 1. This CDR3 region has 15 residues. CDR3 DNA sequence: TGCGCCAGCAGTGAGTCCCGGGGGGGCACAGATACGCAGTATTTT. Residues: CASSESRGGTDTQYF.

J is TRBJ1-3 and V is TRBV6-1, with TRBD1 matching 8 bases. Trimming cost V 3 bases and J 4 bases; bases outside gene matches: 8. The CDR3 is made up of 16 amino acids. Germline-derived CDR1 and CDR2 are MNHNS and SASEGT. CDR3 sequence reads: CASSELRQGRGNTIYF. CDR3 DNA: TGTGCCAGCAGTGAGTTGAGACAGGGGAGAGGAAACACCATATATTTT.

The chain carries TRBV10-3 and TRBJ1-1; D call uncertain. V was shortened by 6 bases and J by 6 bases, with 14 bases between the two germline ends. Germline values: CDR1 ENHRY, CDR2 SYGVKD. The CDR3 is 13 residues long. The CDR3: CAISSVVGSEAFF. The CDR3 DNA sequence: TGTGCCATCAGCTCCGTAGTGGGCTCTGAAGCTTTCTTT.